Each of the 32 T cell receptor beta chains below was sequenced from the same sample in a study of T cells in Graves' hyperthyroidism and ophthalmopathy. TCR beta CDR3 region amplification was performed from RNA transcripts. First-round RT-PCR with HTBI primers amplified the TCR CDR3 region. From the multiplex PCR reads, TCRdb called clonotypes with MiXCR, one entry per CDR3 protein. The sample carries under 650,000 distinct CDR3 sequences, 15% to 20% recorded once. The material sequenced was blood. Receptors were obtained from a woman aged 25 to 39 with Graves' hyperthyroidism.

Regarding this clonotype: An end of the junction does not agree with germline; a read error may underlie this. The CDR3 spells CASSQVLYRSGGTYEQYF. The CDR3 coding sequence is TGCGCCAGCAGCCAAGTTCTCTATCGGAGCGGGGGAACTTACGAGCAGTACTTC. This chain uses TRBV11-2 with TRBJ2-7; TRBD2 agrees at 8 bases. The CDR3 runs to 18 residues. Germline assignment: CDR1 SGHAT and CDR2 FQNNGV.

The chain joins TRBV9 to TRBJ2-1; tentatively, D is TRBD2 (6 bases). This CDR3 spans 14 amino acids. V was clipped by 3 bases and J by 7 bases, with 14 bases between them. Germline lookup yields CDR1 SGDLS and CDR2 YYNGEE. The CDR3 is CASSARRLGNEQFF. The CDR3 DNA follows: TGTGCCAGCAGCGCAAGGAGACTAGGGAATGAGCAGTTCTTC.

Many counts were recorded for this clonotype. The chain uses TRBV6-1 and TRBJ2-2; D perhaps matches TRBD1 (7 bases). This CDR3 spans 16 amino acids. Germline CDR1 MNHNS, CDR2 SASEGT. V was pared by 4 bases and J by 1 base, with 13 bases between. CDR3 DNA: TGTGCCAGCAGTGGAAACAGGGGAGGGAACACCGGGGAGCTGTTTTTT. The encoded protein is CASSGNRGGNTGELFF.

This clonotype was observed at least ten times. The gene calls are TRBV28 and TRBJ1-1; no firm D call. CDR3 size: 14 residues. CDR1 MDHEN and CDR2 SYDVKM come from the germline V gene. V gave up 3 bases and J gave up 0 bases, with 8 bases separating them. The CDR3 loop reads CASSFGYMNTEAFF. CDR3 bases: TGTGCCAGCAGTTTCGGATACATGAACACTGAAGCTTTCTTT.

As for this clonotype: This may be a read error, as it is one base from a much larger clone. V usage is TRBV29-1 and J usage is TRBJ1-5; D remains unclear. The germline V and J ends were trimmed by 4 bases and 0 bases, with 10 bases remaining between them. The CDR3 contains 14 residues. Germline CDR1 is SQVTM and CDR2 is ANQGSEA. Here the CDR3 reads CSVAAGYSNQPQHF. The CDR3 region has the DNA TGCAGCGTTGCGGCAGGTTATAGCAATCAGCCCCAGCATTTT.

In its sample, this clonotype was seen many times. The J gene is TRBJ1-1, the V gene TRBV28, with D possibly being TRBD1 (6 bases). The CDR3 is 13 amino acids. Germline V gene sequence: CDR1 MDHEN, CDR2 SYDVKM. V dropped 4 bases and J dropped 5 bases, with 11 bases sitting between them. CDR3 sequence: CASSSRGGTEAFF. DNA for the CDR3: TGTGCCAGCAGTTCGAGAGGGGGGACTGAAGCTTTCTTT. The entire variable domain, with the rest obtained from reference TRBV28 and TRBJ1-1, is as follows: DVKVTQSSRYLVKRTGEKVFLECVQDMDHENMFWYRQDPGLGLRLIYFSYDVKMKEKGDIPEGYSVSREKKERFSLILESASTNQTSMYLCASSSRGGTEAFFGQGTRLTVV.

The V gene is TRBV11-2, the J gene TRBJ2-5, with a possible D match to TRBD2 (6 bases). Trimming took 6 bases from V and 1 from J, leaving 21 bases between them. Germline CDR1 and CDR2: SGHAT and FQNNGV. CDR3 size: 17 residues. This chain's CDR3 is CASRIGSYILAQETQYF. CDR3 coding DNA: TGTGCCAGCAGGATCGGTAGCTACATACTAGCCCAAGAGACCCAGTACTTC.

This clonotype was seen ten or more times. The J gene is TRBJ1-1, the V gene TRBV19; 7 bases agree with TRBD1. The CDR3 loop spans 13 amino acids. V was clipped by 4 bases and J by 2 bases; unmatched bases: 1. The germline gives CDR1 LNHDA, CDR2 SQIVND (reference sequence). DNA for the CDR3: TGTGCCAGTAGTAACAGGGGAAACACTGAAGCTTTCTTT. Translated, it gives CASSNRGNTEAFF.

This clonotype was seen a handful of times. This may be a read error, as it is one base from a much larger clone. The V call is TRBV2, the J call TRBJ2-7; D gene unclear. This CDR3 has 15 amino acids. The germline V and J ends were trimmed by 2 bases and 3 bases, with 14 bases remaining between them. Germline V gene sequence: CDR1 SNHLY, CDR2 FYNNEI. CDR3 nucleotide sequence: TGTGCCAGCAGTGAACGGCACGTGAGCTTCTACGAGCAGTACTTC. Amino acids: CASSERHVSFYEQYF.

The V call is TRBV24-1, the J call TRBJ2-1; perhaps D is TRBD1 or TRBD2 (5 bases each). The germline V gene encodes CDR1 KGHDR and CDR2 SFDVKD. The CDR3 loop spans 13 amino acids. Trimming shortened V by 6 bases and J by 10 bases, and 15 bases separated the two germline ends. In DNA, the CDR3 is TGTGCCACCAGTCCGATTGGGGCTAGCGAGCAGTTCTTC. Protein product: CATSPIGASEQFF.

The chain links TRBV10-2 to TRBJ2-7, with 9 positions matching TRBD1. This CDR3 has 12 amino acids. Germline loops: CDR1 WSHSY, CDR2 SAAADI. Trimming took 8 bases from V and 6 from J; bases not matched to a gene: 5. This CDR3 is CASGTGLSEQYF. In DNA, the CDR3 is TGCGCCAGCGGGACAGGGTTAAGCGAGCAGTACTTC.

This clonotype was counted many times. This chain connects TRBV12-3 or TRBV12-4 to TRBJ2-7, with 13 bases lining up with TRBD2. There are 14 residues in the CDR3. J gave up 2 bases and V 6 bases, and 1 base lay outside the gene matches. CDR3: CASRLAGGPYEQYF. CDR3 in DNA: TGTGCCAGCAGACTAGCGGGAGGGCCCTACGAGCAGTACTTC.

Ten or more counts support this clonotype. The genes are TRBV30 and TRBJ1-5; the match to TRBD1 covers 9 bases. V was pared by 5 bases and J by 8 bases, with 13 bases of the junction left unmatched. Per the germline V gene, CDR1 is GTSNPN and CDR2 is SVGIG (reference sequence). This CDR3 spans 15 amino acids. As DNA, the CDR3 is TGTGCCTGGGATAAAGTGGGGACAGGGATCAAGCCCCAGCATTTT. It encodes CAWDKVGTGIKPQHF.

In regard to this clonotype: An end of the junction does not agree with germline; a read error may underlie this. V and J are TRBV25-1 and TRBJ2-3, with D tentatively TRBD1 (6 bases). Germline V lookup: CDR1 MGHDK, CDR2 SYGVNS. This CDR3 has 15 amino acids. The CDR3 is CASSPMGARADTQYF. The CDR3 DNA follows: TGTGCCAGCAGCCCAATGGGGGCCAGGGCAGATACGCAGTATTTC.

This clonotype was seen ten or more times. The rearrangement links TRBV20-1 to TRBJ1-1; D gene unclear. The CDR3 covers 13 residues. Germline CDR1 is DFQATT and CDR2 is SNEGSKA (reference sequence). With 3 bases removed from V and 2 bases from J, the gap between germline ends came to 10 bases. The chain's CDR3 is CSASLRHNTEAFF. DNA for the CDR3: TGCAGTGCTAGTCTACGACACAACACTGAAGCTTTCTTT.

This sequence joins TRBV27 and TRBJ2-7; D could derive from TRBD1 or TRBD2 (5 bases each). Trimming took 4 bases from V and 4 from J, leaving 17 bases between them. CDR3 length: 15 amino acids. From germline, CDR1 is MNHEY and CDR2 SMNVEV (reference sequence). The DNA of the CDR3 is TGTGCCAGCAGTTACACGGGGCCAGGAAGTTACGAGCAGTACTTC. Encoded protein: CASSYTGPGSYEQYF.

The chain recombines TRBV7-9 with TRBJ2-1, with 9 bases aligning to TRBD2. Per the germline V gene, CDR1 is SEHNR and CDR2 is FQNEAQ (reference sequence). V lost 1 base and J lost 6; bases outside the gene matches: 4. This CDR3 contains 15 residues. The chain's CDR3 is CASSLVSGSPNEQFF. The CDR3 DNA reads TGTGCCAGCAGCTTAGTTAGCGGGAGCCCCAATGAGCAGTTCTTC.

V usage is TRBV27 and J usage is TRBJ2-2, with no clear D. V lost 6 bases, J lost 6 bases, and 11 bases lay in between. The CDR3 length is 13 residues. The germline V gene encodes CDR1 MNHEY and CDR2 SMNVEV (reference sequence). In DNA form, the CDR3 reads TGTGCCAGCAGGGCAAGGGCGTCCGGGGAGCTGTTTTTT. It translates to CASRARASGELFF.

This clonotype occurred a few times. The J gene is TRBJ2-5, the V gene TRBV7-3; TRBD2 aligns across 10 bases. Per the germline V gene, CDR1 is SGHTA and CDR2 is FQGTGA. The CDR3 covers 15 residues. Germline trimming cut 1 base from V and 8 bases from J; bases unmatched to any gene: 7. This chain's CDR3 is CASSLSRTSGGTQYF. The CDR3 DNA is TGTGCCAGCAGCTTAAGTCGGACTAGCGGTGGAACCCAGTACTTC.

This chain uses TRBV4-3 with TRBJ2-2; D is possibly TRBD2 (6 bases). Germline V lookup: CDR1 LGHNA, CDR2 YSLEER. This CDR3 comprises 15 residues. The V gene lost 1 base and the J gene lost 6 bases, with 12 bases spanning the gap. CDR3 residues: CASSQAGVSAGELFF. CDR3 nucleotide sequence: TGCGCCAGCAGCCAAGCGGGAGTCTCGGCCGGGGAGCTGTTTTTT.

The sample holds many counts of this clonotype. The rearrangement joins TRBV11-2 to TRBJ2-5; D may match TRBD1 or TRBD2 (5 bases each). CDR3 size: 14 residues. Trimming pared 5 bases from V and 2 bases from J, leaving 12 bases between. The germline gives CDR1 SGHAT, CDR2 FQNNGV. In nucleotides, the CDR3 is TGTGCCAGCAGCCCTAGTTGGGGGCAAGAGACCCAGTACTTC. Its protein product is CASSPSWGQETQYF.

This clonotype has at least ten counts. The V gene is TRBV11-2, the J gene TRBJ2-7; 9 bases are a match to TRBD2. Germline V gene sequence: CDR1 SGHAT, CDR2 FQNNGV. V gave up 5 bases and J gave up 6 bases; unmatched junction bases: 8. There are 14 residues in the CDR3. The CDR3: CASSPLAGVGEQYF. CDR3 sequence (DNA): TGTGCCAGCAGCCCGTTAGCGGGAGTTGGCGAGCAGTACTTC.

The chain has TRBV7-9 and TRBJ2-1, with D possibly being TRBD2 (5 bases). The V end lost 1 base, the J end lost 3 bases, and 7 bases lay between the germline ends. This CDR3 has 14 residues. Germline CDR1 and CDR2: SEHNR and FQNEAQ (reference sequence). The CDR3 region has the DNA TGTGCCAGCAGCTTAGGCGACTACTACAATGAGCAGTTCTTC. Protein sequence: CASSLGDYYNEQFF.

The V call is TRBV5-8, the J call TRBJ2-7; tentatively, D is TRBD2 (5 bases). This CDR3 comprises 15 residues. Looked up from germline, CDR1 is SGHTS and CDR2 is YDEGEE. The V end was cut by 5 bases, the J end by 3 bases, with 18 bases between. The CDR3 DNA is TGTGCCAGCAGTCGGGGTCCACATCGACTCTACGAGCAGTACTTC. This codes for CASSRGPHRLYEQYF.

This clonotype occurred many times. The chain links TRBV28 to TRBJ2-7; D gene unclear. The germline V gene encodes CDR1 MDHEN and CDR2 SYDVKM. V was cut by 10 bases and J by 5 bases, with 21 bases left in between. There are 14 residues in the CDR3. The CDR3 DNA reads TGTGCCACCCTTTCCTCGGGCATTATAGACGAGCAGTACTTC. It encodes CATLSSGIIDEQYF.

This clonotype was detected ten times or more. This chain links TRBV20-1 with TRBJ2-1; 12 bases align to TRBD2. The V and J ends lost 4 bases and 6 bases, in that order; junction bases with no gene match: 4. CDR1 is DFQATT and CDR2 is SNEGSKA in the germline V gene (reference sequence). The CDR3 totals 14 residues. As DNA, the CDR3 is TGCAGTGCTACGTCACTAGCGGGAGGCAATGAGCAGTTCTTC. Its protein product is CSATSLAGGNEQFF.

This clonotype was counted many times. CDR3 sequence: CASSTGQGRITGELFF. CDR3 sequence (DNA): TGTGCCAGCAGCACAGGACAGGGACGAATTACCGGGGAGCTGTTTTTT. The chain is built from TRBV7-2 and TRBJ2-2, with 8 positions matching TRBD1. Germline V gene lookup returns CDR1 SGHTA and CDR2 FQGNSA. This CDR3 has 16 amino acids. The trim removed 5 bases at V and 5 bases at J, leaving 10 bases unmatched.

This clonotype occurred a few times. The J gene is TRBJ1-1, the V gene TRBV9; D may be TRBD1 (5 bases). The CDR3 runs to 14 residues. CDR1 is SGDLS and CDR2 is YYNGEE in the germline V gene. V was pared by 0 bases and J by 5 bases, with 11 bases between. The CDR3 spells CASSVVPGLTEAFF. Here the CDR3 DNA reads TGTGCCAGCAGCGTAGTTCCAGGGCTGACTGAAGCTTTCTTT.

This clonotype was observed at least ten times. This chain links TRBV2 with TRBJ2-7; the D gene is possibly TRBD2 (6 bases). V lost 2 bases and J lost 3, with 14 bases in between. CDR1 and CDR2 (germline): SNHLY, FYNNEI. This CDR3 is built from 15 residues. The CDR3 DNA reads TGTGCCAGCAGTGAACCCGGGACTTTTTTCTACGAGCAGTACTTC. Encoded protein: CASSEPGTFFYEQYF.

The CDR3 DNA is TGTGCCAGCAGTGACTCCCGGGCCCGCACCTATGGCTACACCTTC. Protein: CASSDSRARTYGYTF. The rearrangement joins TRBV6-1 to TRBJ1-2, with D uncertain. The CDR3 sequence is 15 residues long. V dropped 3 bases and J dropped 4 bases, with 15 bases sitting between them. Germline loops: CDR1 MNHNS, CDR2 SASEGT.

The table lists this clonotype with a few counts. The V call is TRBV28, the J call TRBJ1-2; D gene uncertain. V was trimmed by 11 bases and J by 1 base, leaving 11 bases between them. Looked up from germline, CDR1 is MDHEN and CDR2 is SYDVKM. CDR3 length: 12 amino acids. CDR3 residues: CALRAGNYGYTF. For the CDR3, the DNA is TGTGCCCTCCGCGCGGGTAACTATGGCTACACCTTC.

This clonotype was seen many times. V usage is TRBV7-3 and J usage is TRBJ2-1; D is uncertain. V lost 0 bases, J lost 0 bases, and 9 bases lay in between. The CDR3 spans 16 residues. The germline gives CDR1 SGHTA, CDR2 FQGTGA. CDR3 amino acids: CASSLTRQSSYNEQFF. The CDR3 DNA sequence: TGTGCCAGCAGCTTAACAAGGCAAAGCTCCTACAATGAGCAGTTCTTC.